The entry that follows covers one T cell receptor beta chain sequence. Its cognate antigen is unknown. Germline V gene lookup returns CDR1 SGHRS and CDR2 YFSETQ. CDR3 length equals 13 residues. Deletions cut 0 bases from V and 10 bases from J, with 11 bases between. Produced via immunoSEQ multiplex PCR; TCRdb's table is partial and in-frame only. The data show approximately 37,000 clones, nearly 75% seen once. The sample comes from a study of OX40 agonist ivuxolimab in advanced cancers. Study-level information: At doses from 0.01 to 10 mg/kg, patients were given intravenous ivuxolimab every 2 weeks. Of mixed ages from roughly 23 to 80 and averaging roughly 64 years, the group was 65% to 85% male. Partial responses occurred in three patients (one hepatocellular carcinoma, two cutaneous melanoma).

Study-wide points: Among the least clonally expanded were partial responders at 0.1-3.0 mg/kg.

The sequence derives from an adult with an advanced solid tumor such as melanoma, head and neck, liver or kidney cancer. The sample was CD4+ or CD8+ T cells sorted from blood, taken in a trial of the OX40 agonist ivuxolimab. The chain combines TRBV5-1 with TRBJ2-1; possibly TRBD1 for D (5 bases). The chain's CDR3 is CASSLEGVSEQFF. The CDR3 nucleotides are TGCGCCAGCAGCTTGGAAGGGGTATCGGAGCAGTTCTTC.